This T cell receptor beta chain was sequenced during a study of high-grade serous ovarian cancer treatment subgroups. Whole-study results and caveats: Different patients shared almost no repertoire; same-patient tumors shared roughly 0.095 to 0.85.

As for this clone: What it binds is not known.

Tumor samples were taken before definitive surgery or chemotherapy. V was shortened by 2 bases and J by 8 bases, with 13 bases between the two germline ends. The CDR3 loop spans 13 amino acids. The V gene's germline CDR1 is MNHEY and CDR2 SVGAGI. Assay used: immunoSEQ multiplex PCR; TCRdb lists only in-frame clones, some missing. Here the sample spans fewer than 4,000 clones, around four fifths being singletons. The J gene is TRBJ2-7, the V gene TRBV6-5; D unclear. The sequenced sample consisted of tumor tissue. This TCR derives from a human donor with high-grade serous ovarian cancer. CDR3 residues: CASSYTQDLQQYF. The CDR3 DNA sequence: TGTGCCAGCAGTTACACCCAGGACCTCCAGCAGTACTTC.